This T cell receptor beta chain was identified in a study of CD8+CD57+ T cells in acquired aplastic anemia. In the study overall: Yields of DNA that came from sorted CD4+ and CD8+ cells averaged about 3.3 ug. CD4+ cell libraries from healthy donors averaged roughly 10 million reads.

Study-wide points: Overlapping CD8+ CDR3 repertoires of patients and controls contained under 35 shared sequences.

Per germline, CDR1 SNHLY and CDR2 FYNNEI. V was clipped by 4 bases and J by 6 bases, with 12 bases between them. This CDR3 is built from 14 residues. By sample share, this clonotype is medium-sized. Its antigen is unknown. Both TCR beta VDJ combination and CDR3 sequence profiling were carried out. Genomic DNA was the template for this profiling. TCRdb analysed the reads with MiXCR anew, one entry per CDR3 protein. The profile shows approximately 45,000 distinct CDR3 sequences, around 70% of them singletons. V gene TRBV2 combines with J gene TRBJ1-4; D may be TRBD1 (6 bases). Material: sorted CD4+, CD8+, or CD8+CD57+ T cells (not recorded which) from PBMCs. The TCR originated in a human donor in good health, serving as a control. The CDR3 reads CASSVGGADEKLFF. The CDR3 region has the DNA TGTGCCAGCAGTGTGGGGGGGGCCGATGAAAAACTGTTTTTT.